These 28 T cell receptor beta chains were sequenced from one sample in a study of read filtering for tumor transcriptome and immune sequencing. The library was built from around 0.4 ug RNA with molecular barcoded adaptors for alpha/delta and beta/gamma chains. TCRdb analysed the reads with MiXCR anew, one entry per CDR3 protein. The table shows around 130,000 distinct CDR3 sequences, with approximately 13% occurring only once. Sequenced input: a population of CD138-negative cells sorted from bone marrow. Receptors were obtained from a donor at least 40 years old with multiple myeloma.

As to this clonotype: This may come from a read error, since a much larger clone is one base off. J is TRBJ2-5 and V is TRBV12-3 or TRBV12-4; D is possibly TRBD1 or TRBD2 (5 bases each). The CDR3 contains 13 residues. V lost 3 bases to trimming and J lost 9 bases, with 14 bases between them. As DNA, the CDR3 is TGTGCCAGCAGTTTCGGGACGCCCGAGGCCCAGTACTTC. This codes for CASSFGTPEAQYF.

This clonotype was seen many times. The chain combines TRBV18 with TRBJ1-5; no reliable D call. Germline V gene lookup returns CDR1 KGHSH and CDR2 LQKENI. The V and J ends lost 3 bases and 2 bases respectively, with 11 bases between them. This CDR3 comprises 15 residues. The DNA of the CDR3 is TGTGCCAGCTCACCTTCGGAGGGCGGCAATCAGCCCCAGCATTTT. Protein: CASSPSEGGNQPQHF.

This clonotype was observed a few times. The CDR3 loop is CASSTGIRNYGYTF. For the CDR3, the DNA is TGTGCCAGCAGTACAGGGATACGAAACTATGGCTACACCTTC. The rearrangement joins TRBV27 to TRBJ1-2, with D maybe TRBD1 (6 bases). Germline-derived CDR1 and CDR2 are MNHEY and SMNVEV (reference sequence). Trimming removed 5 bases from V and 2 bases from J, with 12 bases in between. The CDR3 has 14 amino acids.

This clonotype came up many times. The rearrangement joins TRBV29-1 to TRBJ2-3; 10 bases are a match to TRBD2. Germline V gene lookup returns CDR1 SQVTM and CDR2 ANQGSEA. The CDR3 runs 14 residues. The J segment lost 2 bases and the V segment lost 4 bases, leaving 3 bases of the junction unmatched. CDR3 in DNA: TGCAGCGTTGTAGCGGGAGGCCCCACAGATACGCAGTATTTT. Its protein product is CSVVAGGPTDTQYF.

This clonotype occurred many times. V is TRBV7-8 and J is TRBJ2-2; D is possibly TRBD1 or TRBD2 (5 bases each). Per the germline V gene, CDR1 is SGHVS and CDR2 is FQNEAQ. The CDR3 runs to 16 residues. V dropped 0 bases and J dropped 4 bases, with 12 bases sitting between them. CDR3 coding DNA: TGTGCCAGCAGCTTAGCAAGGGACCCCGGCACCGGGGAGCTGTTTTTT. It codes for CASSLARDPGTGELFF.

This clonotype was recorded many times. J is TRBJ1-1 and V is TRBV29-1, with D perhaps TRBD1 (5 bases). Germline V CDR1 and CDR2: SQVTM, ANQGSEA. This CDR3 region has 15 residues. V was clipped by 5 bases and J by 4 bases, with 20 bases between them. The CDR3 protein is CSVSGWVPRSTEAFF. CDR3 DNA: TGCAGCGTTTCAGGGTGGGTGCCTCGGAGCACTGAAGCTTTCTTT.

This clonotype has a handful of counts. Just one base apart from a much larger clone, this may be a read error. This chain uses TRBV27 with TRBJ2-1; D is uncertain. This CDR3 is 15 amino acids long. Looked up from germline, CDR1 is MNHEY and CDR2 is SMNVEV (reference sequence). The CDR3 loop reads CASIPRGQQYNGQFF. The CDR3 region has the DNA TGTGCCAGCATACCAAGAGGTCAGCAGTACAATGGGCAGTTCTTC.

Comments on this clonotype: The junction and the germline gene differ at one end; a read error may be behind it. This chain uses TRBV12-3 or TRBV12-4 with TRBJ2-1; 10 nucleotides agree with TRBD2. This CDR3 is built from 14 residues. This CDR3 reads CANSLRASGGEQFF. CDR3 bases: TGTGCCAACAGTTTAAGGGCTAGCGGGGGTGAACAGTTCTTC.

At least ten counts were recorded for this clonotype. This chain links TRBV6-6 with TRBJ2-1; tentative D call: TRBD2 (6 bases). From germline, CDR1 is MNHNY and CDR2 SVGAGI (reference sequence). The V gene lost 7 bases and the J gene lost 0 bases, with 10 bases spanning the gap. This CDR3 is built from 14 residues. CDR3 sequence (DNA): TGTGCCAGCATTTTAGCGGTCTCCTACAATGAGCAGTTCTTC. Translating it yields CASILAVSYNEQFF.

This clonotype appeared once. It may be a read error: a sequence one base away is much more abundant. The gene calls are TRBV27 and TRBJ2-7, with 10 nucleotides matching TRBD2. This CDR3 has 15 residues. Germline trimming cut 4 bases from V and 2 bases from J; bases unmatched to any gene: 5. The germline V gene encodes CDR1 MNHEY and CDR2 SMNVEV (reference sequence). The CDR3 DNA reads TGTGCCAGCAGTTGGGGTGGACTAGCGGCCTACGAGCAGTACTTC. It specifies CASSWGGLAAYEQYF.

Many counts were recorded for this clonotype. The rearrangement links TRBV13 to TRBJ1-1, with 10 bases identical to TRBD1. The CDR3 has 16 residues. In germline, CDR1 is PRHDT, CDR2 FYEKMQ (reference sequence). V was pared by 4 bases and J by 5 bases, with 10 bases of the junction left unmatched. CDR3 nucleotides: TGTGCCAGCAGCTCCGGGACAGGGGAAATGAGGACTGAAGCTTTCTTT. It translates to CASSSGTGEMRTEAFF. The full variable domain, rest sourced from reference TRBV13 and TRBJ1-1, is AAGVIQSPRHLIKEKRETATLKCYPIPRHDTVYWYQQGPGQDPQFLISFYEKMQSDKGSIPDRFSAQQFSDYHSELNMSSLELGDSALYFCASSSGTGEMRTEAFFGQGTRLTVV.

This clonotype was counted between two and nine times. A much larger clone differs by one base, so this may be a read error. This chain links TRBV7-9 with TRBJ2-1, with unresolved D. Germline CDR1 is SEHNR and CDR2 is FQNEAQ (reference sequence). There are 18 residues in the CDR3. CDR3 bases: TGTGCCAGCAGCTTAGAAGGGTCAGTCGGTCTTTTTGGAAATGAGCGGTTCTTC. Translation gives CASSLEGSVGLFGNERFF.

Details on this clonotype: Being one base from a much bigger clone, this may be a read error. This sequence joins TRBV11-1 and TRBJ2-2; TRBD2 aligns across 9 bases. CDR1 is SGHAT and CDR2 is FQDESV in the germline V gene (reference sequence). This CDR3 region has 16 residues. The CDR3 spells CVSSSRSGGSAGELFF. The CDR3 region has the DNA TGTGTCAGCAGCTCACGTAGCGGGGGATCCGCCGGGGAGCTGTTTTTT.

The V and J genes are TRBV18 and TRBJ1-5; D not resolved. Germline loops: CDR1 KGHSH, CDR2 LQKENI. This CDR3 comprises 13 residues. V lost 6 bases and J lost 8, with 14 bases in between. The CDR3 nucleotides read TGTGCCAGCTCGTCGGGCAGAATTGAGCCCCAGCATTTT. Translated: CASSSGRIEPQHF. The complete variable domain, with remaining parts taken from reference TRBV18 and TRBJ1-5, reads NAGVMQNPRHLVRRRGQEARLRCSPMKGHSHVYWYRQLPEEGLKFMVYLQKENIIDESGMPKERFSAEFPKEGPSILRIQQVVRGDSAAYFCASSSGRIEPQHFGDGTRLSIL.

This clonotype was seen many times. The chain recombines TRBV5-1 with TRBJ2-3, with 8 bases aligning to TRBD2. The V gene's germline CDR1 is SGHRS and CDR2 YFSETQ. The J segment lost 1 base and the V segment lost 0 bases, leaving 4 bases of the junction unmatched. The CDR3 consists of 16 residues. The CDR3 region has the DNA TGCGCCAGCAGCTTGGCTAGCGGGCGCCGCACAGATACGCAGTATTTT. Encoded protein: CASSLASGRRTDTQYF.

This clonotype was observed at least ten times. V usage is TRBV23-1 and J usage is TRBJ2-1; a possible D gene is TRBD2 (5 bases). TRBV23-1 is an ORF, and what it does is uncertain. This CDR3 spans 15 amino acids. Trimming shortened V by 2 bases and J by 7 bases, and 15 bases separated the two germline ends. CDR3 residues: CASSQGKRAWNEQFF. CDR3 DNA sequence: TGCGCCAGCAGTCAAGGGAAGAGGGCTTGGAATGAGCAGTTCTTC.

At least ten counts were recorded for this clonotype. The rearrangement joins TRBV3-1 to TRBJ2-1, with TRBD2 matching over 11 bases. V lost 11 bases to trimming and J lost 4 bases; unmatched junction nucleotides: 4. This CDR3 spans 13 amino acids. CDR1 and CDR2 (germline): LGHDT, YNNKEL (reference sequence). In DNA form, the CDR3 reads TGTGCCGTTACTAGCGGGAGTTACAATGAGCAGTTCTTC. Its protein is CAVTSGSYNEQFF.

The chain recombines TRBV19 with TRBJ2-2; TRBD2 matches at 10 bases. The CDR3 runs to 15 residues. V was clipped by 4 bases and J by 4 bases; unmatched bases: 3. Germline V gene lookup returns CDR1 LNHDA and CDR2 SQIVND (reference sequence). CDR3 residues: CASSTSGGLTGELFF. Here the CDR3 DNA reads TGTGCCAGTAGTACTAGCGGGGGCCTCACCGGGGAGCTGTTTTTT. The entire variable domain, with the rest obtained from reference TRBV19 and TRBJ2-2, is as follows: DGGITQSPKYLFRKEGQNVTLSCEQNLNHDAMYWYRQDPGQGLRLIYYSQIVNDFQKGDIAEGYSVSREKKESFPLTVTSAQKNPTAFYLCASSTSGGLTGELFFGEGSRLTVL.

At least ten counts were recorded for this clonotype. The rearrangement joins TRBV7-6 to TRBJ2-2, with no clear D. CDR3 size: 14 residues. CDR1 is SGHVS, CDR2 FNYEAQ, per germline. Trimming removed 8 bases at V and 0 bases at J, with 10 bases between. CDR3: CASGESTNTGELFF. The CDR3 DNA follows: TGTGCCAGCGGAGAAAGCACGAACACCGGGGAGCTGTTTTTT.

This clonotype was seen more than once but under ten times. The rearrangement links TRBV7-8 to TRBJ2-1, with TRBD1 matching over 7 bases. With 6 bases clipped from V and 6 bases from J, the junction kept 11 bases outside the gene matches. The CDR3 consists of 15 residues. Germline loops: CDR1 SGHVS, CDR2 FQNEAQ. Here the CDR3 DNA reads TGTGCCAGCAGAAAACAGGGGTTGGCTCCCAATGAGCAGTTCTTC. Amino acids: CASRKQGLAPNEQFF.

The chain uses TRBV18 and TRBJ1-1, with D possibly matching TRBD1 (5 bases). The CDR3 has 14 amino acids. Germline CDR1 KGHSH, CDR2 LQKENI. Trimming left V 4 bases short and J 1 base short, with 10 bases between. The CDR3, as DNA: TGTGCCAGCTCACAACTTGACAGGAACACTGAAGCTTTCTTT. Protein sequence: CASSQLDRNTEAFF.

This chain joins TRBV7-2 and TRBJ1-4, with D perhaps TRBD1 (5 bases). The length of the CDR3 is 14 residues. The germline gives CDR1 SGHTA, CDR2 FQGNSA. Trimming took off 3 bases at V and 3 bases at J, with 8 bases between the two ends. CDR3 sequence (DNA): TGTGCCAGCAGCTTCGGACACGCTAATGAAAAACTGTTTTTT. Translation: CASSFGHANEKLFF.

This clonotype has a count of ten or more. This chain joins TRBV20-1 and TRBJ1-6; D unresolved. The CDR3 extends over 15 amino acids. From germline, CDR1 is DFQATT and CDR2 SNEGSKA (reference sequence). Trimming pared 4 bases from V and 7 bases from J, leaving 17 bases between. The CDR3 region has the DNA TGCAGTGCTACCAAACAGCGTTTGGGGAATTCACCCCTCCACTTT. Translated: CSATKQRLGNSPLHF.

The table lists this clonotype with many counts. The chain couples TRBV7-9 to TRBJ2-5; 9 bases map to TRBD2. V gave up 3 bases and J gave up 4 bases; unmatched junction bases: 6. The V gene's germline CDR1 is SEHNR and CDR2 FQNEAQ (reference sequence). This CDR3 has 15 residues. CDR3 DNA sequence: TGTGCCAGCAGCTTTGGCGGGAGGGCCCCAGAGACCCAGTACTTC. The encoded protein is CASSFGGRAPETQYF.

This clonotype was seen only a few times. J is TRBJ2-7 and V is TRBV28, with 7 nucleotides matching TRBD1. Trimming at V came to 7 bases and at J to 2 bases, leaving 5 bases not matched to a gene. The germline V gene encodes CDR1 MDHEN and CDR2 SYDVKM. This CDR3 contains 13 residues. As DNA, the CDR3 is TGTGCCAGCAATCGACAGGGAACCTACGAGCAGTACTTC. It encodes CASNRQGTYEQYF.

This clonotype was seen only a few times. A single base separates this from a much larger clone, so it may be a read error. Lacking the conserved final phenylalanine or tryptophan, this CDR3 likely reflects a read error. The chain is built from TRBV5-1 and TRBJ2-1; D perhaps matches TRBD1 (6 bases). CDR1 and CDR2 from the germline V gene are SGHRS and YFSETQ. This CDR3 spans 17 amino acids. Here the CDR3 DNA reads TGCGCCAGCAGCTTCCCCCAACAGGGTCGTACCTACAGTGAGCAGTTCTCC. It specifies CASSFPQQGRTYSEQFS.

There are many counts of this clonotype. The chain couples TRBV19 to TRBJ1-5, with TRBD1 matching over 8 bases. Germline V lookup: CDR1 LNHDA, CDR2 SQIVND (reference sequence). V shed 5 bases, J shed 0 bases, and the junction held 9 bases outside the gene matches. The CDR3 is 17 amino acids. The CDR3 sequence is CASSGGDRTDSNQPQHF. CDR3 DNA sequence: TGTGCCAGTAGTGGAGGGGACAGGACAGATAGCAATCAGCCCCAGCATTTT.

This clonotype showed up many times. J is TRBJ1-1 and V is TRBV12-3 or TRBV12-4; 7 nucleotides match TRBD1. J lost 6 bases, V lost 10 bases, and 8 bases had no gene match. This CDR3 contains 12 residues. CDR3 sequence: CATRGGSAEAFF. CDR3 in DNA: TGTGCCACTCGAGGGGGCAGCGCTGAAGCTTTCTTT.